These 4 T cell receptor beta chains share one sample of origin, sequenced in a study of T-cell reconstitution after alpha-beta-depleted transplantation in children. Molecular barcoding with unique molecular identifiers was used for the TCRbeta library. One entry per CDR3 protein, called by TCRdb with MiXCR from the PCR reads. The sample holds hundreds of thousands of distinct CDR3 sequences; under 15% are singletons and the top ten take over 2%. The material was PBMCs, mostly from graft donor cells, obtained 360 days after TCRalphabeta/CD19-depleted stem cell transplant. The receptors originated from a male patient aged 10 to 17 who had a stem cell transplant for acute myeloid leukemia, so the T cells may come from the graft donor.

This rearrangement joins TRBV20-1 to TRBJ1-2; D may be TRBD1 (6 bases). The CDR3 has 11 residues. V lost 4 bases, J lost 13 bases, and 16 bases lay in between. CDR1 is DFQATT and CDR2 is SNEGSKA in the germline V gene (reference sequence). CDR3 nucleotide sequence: TGCAGTGCTACTGACAGGTTTTTCTTCACCTTC. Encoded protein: CSATDRFFFTF.

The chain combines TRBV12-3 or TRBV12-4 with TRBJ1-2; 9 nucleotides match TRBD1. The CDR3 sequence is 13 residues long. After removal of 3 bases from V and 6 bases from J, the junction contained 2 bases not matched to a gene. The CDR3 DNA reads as TGTGCCAGCAGTTTTGGGACAGGGCATGGCTACACCTTC. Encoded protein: CASSFGTGHGYTF.

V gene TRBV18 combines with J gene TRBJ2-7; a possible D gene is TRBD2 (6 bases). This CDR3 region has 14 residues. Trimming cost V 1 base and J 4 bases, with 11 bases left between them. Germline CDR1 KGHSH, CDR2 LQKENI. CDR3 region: CASSPRSSEYEQYF. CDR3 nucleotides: TGTGCCAGCTCACCACGGTCTAGCGAATACGAGCAGTACTTC. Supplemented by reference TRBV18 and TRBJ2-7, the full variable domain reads NAGVMQNPRHLVRRRGQEARLRCSPMKGHSHVYWYRQLPEEGLKFMVYLQKENIIDESGMPKERFSAEFPKEGPSILRIQQVVRGDSAAYFCASSPRSSEYEQYFGPGTRLTVT.

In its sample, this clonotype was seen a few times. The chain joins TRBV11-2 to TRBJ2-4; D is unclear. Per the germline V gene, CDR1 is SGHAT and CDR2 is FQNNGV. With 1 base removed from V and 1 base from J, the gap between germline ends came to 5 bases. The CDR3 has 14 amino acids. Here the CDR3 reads CASSLGYAKNIQYF. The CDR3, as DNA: TGTGCCAGCAGCTTAGGTTATGCCAAAAACATTCAGTACTTC.